The rows below give T cell receptor beta chains drawn from one sample of a study of CD8 T cells in ankylosing spondylitis. TCRdb recomputed calls from the 5' RACE reads with MiXCR, one row per CDR3 protein. The profile shows about 390,000 distinct CDR3 sequences, about a fifth of them singletons. Sequencing used blood, either unsorted or a sorted T cell fraction (not recorded which). Receptors were obtained from a male donor with ankylosing spondylitis. The conserved cysteine and the conserved F or W are not part of the CDR3 here.

v_gene	CDR3aa
TRBV7-9	ASSLVPGNEQY
TRBV5-1	ASSLAAGLGPYNEQF
TRBV10-1	ASSESTGPSSYEQY
TRBV5-1	ASSLETLTGGYT
TRBV10-3	AISESRILHTEAF
TRBV6-1	ASSEEWATGGAGAF
TRBV7-8	ASSLEGQGGTNQPQH
TRBV12-3/TRBV12-4	AISGGSGETQY
TRBV29-1	SVVGGFDQPQH
TRBV10-3	AISDPGTLSGDEQY
TRBV5-1	ASSLDLGQEYYEQY
TRBV10-3	AISESGRENIQY
TRBV10-3	AISETDRTETQY
TRBV29-1	SFKTSGMGTQY
TRBV29-1	SVVPVTEAF
TRBV18	ASSRDPSYEQY
TRBV4-3	ASSQDWTGTVSGNTIY
TRBV2	ASSDTGEAF
TRBV11-3	ASSLEGGLAYNEQF
TRBV20-1	SARDGTYQETQY
TRBV20-1	SATGGRETQY
TRBV20-1	SVHSTGENEKLF
TRBV6-2/TRBV6-3	ASSYSFGGSSYEQY
TRBV27	ASSKQGAYEQY
TRBV7-9	ASSSTTSGGYNEQF
TRBV7-8	ASSRVWGEADTQY
TRBV6-5	ASSYSGLAGAEQY
TRBV29-1	SVVLAGGMNTQY
TRBV20-1	SAAKHEQF
TRBV15	ATSRDVGPEGTDTQY
TRBV3-1	ASSQSPLREAGELF
TRBV6-5	ASSPASQIGEQY
TRBV12-3/TRBV12-4	ASSFRAGAINSPLH
TRBV9	ASSVVPGELF
TRBV20-1	SASFRDPRSEQY
TRBV11-2	ASSLNFGISYEQY
TRBV6-2/TRBV6-3	ASRPFTREDEQF
TRBV6-4	ASSDRVGSDTQY
TRBV27	ASSLLGPRAGELF
TRBV29-1	TANGKGGETQY
TRBV29-1	SVVQGAGQPQH
TRBV20-1	SASRQGDPQPQH
TRBV11-2	ASSLHGTHYNEQF
TRBV20-1	SATGTSGRALYYEQY
TRBV5-1	ASSWGAGGYNEQF
TRBV18	ASSPVTGTEGSPLH
TRBV20-1	SASRDREDQPQH
TRBV12-3/TRBV12-4	ASSLGRTPYEQY
TRBV12-3/TRBV12-4	ASSLGQTPRHEQY
TRBV11-1	ASSLVLTGTSGDSYEQY
TRBV28	ASITRERGSYEQY
TRBV7-2	ASSPVGGLAPTGTQY